This T cell receptor beta chain stems from a study of Graves' ophthalmopathy and Graves' hyperthyroidism. Scientists amplified the TCR beta CDR3 regions from RNA transcripts. Second-round multiplex PCR came after first-round RT-PCR with HTBI primers. TCRdb processed the multiplex PCR reads anew with MiXCR; each CDR3 protein has one entry. The sample has hundreds of thousands of distinct CDR3 sequences, around 14% seen once. The CDR3 covers 13 residues. Germline CDR1 DFQATT, CDR2 SNEGSKA (reference sequence). This clonotype was recorded once. This may come from a read error, since a much larger clone is one base off.

The chain combines TRBV20-1 with TRBJ2-5, with D hard to call. Sequenced: blood. The source is a woman aged 25 to 39 with Graves' ophthalmopathy. CDR3 loop: CSARHPSVETRYF. The CDR3 DNA reads as TGCAGTGCGAGACACCCGAGTGTTGAGACCCGGTACTTC.